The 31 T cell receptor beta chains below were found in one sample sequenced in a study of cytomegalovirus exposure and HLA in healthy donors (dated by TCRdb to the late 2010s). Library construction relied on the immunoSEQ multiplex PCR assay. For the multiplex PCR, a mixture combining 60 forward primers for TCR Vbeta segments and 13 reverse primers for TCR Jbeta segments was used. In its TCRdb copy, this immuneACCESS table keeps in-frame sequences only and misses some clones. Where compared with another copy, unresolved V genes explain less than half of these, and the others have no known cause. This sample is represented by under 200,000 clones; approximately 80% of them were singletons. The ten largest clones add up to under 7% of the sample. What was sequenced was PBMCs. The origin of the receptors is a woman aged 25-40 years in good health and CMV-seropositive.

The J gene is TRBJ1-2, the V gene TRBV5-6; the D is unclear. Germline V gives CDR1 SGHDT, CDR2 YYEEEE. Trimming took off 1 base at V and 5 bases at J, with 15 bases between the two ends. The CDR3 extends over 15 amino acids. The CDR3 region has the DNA TGTGCCAGCAGCTTGTGGTCGGCAGGCAGATATGGCTACACCTTC. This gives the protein CASSLWSAGRYGYTF.

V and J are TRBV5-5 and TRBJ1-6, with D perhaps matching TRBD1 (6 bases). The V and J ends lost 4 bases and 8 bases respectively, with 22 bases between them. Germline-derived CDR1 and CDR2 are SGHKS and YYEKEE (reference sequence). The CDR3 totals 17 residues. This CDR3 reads CASSRGTRGRIHSPLHF. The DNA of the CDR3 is TGTGCCAGCAGCAGAGGCACCAGGGGACGGATTCATTCACCCCTCCACTTT.

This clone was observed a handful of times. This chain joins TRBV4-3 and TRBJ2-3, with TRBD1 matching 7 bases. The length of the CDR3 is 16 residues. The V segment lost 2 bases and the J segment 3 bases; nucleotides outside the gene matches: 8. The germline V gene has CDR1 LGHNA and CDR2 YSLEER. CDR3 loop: CASSQRRQGWTDTQYF. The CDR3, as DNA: TGCGCCAGCAGCCAAAGGAGACAGGGTTGGACAGATACGCAGTATTTT.

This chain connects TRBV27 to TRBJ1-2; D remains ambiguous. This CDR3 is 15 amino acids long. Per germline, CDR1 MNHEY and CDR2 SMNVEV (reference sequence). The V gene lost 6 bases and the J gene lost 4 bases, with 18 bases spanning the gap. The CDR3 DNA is TGTGCCAGCAGGGCCGCTCGAGGTCCTGGCTATGGCTACACCTTC. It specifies CASRAARGPGYGYTF.

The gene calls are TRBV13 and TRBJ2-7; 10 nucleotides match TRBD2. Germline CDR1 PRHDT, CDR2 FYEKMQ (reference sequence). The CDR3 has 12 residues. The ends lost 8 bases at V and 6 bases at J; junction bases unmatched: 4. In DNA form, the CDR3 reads TGTGCCAGCCCCAGCGGGAGGGGCGAGCAGTACTTC. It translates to CASPSGRGEQYF.

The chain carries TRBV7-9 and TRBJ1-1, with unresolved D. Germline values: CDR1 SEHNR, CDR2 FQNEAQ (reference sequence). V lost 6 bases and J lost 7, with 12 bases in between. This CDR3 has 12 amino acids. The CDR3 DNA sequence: TGTGCCAGCAGAACCGGGGAAGTTGAAGCTTTCTTT. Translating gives CASRTGEVEAFF.

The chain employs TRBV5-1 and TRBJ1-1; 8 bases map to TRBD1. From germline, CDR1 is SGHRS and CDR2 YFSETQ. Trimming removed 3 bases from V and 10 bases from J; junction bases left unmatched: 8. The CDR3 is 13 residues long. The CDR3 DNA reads TGCGCCAGCAGCTCAACGGGACAGGCGGCAGCTTTCTTT. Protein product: CASSSTGQAAAFF.

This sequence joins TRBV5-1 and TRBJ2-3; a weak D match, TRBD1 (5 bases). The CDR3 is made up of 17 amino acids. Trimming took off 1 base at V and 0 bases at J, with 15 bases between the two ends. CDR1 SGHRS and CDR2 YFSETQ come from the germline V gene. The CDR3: CASSLSPPGLSTDTQYF. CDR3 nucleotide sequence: TGCGCCAGCAGCTTGTCCCCTCCAGGGCTAAGCACAGATACGCAGTATTTT.

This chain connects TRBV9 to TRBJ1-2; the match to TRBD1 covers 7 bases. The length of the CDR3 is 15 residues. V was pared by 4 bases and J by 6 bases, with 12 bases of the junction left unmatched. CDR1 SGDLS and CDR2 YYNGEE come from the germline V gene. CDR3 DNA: TGTGCCAGCAGCCGACAGGGCACCCGAGCGGATGGCTACACCTTC. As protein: CASSRQGTRADGYTF.

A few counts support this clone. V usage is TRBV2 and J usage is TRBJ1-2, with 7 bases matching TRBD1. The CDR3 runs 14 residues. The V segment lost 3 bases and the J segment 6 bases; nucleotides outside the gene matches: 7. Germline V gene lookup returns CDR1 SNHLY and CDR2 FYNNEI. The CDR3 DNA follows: TGTGCCAGCAGTGACTGGACAGGTAAAAATGGCTACACCTTC. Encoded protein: CASSDWTGKNGYTF.

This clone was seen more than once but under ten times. The CDR3 nucleotides read TGTGCCAGCAGTTCTCCGGGACTAGCGGGGGTGAGCACAGATACGCAGTATTTT. Protein product: CASSSPGLAGVSTDTQYF. The genes are TRBV28 and TRBJ2-3, with TRBD2 identical over 14 bases. CDR3 length: 18 amino acids. The ends lost 4 bases at V and 0 bases at J; junction bases unmatched: 6. Germline CDR1 reads MDHEN; CDR2 reads SYDVKM.

CDR3 sequence reads: CASSKGLGGVGTDTQYF. The CDR3 bases are TGTGCCAGCAGCAAAGGCCTTGGGGGGGTCGGCACAGATACGCAGTATTTT. The chain links TRBV11-2 to TRBJ2-3; 7 nucleotides agree with TRBD2. Germline V lookup: CDR1 SGHAT, CDR2 FQNNGV. This CDR3 has 17 residues. V trimming: 5 bases; J trimming: 1 base; junction bases outside the gene matches: 12.

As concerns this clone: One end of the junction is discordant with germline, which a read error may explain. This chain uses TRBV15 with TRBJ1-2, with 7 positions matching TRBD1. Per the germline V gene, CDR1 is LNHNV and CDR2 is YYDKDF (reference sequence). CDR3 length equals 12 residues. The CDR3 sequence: CATSRHDRDRAF. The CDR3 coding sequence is TGTGCCACCAGCAGACACGACAGGGACCGGGCCTTC.

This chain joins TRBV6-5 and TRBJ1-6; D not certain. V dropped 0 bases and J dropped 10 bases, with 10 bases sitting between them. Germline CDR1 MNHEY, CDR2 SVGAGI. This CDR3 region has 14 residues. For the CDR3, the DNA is TGTGCCAGCAGTTACTCAGAGGTGGAATCACCCCTCCACTTT. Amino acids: CASSYSEVESPLHF.

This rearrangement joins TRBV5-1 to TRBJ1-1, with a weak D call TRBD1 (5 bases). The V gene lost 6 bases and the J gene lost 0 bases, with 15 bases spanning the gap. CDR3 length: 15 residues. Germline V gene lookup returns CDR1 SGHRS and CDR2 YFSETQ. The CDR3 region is CASKGLQAMNTEAFF. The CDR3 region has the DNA TGCGCCAGCAAAGGCTTACAGGCCATGAACACTGAAGCTTTCTTT. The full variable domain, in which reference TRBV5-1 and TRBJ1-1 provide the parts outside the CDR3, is KAGVTQTPRYLIKTRGQQVTLSCSPISGHRSVSWYQQTPGQGLQFLFEYFSETQRNKGNFPGRFSGRQFSNSRSEMNVSTLELGDSALYLCASKGLQAMNTEAFFGQGTRLTVV.

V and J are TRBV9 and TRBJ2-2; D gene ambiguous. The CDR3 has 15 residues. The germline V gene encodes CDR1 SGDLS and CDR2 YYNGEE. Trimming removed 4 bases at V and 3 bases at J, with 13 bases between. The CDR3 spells CASSPHHRDTGELFF. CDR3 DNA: TGTGCCAGCAGCCCCCACCACCGGGACACCGGGGAGCTGTTTTTT.

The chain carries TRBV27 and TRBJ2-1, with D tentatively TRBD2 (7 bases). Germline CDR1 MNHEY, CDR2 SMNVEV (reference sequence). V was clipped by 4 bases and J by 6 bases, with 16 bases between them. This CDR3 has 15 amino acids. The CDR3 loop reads CASSSLGGGINEQFF. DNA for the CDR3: TGTGCCAGCAGTTCCCTAGGGGGGGGTATCAATGAGCAGTTCTTC.

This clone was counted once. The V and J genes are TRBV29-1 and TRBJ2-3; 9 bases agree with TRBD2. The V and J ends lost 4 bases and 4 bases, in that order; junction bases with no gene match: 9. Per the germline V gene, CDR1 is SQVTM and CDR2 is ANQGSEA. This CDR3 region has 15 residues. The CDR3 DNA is TGCAGCGTTGCGGGCGGGAGGGGGGGCGCAGATACGCAGTATTTT. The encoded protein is CSVAGGRGGADTQYF.

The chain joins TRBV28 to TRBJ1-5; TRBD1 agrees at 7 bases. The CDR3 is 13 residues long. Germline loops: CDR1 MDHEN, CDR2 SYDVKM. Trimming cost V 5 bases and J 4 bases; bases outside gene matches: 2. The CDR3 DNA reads TGTGCCAGCAGTGAGACAGGGAATCAGCCCCAGCATTTT. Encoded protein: CASSETGNQPQHF. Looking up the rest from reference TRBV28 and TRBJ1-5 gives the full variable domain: DVKVTQSSRYLVKRTGEKVFLECVQDMDHENMFWYRQDPGLGLRLIYFSYDVKMKEKGDIPEGYSVSREKKERFSLILESASTNQTSMYLCASSETGNQPQHFGDGTRLSIL.

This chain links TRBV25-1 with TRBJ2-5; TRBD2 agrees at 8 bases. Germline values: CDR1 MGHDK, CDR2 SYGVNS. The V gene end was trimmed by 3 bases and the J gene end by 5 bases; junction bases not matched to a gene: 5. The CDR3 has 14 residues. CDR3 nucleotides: TGTGCCAGCAGTGACTTCGGGAGGGAGGAGACCCAGTACTTC. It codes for CASSDFGREETQYF.

CDR3 sequence reads: CATSRGLAGNYEQYF. In DNA form, the CDR3 reads TGTGCCACCAGCAGGGGACTAGCGGGAAACTACGAGCAGTACTTC. The chain employs TRBV15 and TRBJ2-7; 13 bases agree with TRBD2. Trimming took 3 bases from V and 3 from J; bases not matched to a gene: 2. The CDR3 runs to 15 residues. From germline, CDR1 is LNHNV and CDR2 YYDKDF (reference sequence).

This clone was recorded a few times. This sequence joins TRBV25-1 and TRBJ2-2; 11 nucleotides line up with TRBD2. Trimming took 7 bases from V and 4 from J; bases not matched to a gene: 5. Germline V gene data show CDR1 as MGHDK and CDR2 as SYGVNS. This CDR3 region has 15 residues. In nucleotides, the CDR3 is TGTGCCAGCACACGACTAGCGGGAAGCACCGGGGAGCTGTTTTTT. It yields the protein CASTRLAGSTGELFF.

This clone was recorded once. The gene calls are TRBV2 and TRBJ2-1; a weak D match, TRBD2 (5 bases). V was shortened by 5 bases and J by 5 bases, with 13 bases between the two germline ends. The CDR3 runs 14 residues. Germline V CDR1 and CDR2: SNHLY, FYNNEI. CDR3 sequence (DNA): TGTGCCAGCAGTATAGATTTCGGGAACAATGAGCAGTTCTTC. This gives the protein CASSIDFGNNEQFF.

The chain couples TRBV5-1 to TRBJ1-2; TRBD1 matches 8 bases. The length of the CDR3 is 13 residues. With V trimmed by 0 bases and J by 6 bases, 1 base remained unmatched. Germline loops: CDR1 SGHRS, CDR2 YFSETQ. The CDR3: CASSLAGQDGYTF. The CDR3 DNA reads TGCGCCAGCAGCTTGGCGGGACAGGATGGCTACACCTTC.

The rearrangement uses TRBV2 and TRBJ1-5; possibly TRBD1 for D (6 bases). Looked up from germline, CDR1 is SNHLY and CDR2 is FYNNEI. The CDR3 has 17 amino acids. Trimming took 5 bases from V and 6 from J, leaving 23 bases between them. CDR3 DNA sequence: TGTGCCAGCAGTCGCAGGAGGTACCCAGGGGAGTTTCAGCCCCAGCATTTT. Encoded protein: CASSRRRYPGEFQPQHF.

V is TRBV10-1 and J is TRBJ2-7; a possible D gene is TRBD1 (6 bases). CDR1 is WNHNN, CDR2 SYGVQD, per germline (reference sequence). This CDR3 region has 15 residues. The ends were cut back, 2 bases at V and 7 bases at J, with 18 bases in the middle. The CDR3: CASSEGPGAFREQYF. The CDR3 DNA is TGCGCCAGCAGTGAGGGGCCAGGGGCCTTTCGGGAGCAGTACTTC.

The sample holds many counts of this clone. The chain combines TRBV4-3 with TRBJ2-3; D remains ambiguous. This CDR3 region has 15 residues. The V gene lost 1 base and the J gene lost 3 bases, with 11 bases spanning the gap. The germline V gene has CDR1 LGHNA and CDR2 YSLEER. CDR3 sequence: CASSQVVDSTDTQYF. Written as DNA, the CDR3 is TGCGCCAGCAGCCAAGTGGTCGATAGTACAGATACGCAGTATTTT.

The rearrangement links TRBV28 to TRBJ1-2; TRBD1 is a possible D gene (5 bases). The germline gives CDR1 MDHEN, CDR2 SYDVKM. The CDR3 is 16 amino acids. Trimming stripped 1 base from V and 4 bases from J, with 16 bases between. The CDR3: CASSLSGSGDFYGYTF. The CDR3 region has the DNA TGTGCCAGCAGTTTATCGGGGTCGGGGGATTTCTATGGCTACACCTTC.

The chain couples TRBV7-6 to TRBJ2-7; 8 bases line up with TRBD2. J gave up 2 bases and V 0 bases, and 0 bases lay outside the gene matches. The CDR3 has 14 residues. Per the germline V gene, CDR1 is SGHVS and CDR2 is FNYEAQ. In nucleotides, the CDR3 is TGTGCCAGCAGCTTAGCTAGCGGGACCTACGAGCAGTACTTC. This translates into CASSLASGTYEQYF.

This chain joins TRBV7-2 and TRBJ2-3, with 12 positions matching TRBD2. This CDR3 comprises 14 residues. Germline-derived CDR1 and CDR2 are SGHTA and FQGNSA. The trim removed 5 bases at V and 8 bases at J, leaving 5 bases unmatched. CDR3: CASSPLAGGRTQYF. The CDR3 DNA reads TGTGCCAGCAGCCCTCTAGCGGGGGGGCGTACGCAGTATTTT. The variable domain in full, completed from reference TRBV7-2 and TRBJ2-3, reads GAGVSQSPSNKVTEKGKDVELRCDPISGHTALYWYRQSLGQGLEFLIYFQGNSAPDKSGLPSDRFSAERTGGSVSTLTIQRTQQEDSAVYLCASSPLAGGRTQYFGPGTRLTVL.

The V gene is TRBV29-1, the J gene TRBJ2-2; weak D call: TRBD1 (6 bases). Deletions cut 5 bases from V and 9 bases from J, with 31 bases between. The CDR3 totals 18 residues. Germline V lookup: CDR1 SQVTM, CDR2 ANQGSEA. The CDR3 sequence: CSVSGGRGEDRFSRELFF. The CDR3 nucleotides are TGCAGCGTTTCGGGTGGTCGGGGAGAAGACAGGTTTAGTCGGGAGCTGTTTTTT.